This T cell receptor beta chain derives from a study of T cell responses to AZD1222 COVID-19 vaccine. TCRdb keeps only in-frame clones here, not all; method: immunoSEQ multiplex PCR. This sample carries around 80,000 clones, 90% to 95% of them seen once, and the ten largest clones take around 4.9%. The ends were cut back, 4 bases at V and 2 bases at J, with 14 bases in the middle. The CDR3 extends over 15 amino acids. Germline assignment: CDR1 MDHEN and CDR2 SYDVKM. Comment on this clone: What it recognizes is unknown.

Overall study results and limits: The study sampled repertoires only after the peak T cell response.

The specimen was peripheral blood, collected on day 0 of AZD1222 vaccination. This TCR derives from an adult in good health. The chain uses TRBV28 and TRBJ1-2; weak D call: TRBD1 (5 bases). CDR3 coding DNA: TGTGCCAGCAGTTCCCCCCCCTCAGGGAACTATGGCTACACCTTC. As protein: CASSSPPSGNYGYTF.